This is a list of T cell receptor beta chains from one sample in a study of T cells in Graves' hyperthyroidism and ophthalmopathy. TCRdb called the multiplex PCR reads again in MiXCR, with one record for every CDR3 protein. Here the sample spans about 380,000 distinct CDR3 sequences, approximately 15% being singletons. The sequenced sample consisted of blood. These receptor sequences come from a woman in her fifties or sixties with Graves' hyperthyroidism. The CDR3 runs from the conserved cysteine through the conserved F or W. D genes are given only for firm matches. Some rows have no size entry. The others give once, few or many, or a class for an expanded clone.

TRBD1,TRBV24-1,TRBJ2-1,few,CATSDSLPGGRNEQFF,TGTGCCACCAGTGACTCCCTCCCAGGGGGAAGAAATGAGCAGTTCTTC
TRBD2,TRBV4-1,TRBJ2-3,few,CASSLEGGDAGVADTQYF,TGCGCCAGCAGCCTCGAGGGCGGGGATGCGGGAGTCGCAGATACGCAGTATTTT
NA,TRBV18,TRBJ1-1,many,CASSPIDTEAFF,TGTGCCAGCTCACCAATAGACACTGAAGCTTTCTTT
NA,TRBV11-2,TRBJ1-1,many,CASSLSGREAFF,TGTGCCAGCAGCTTAAGTGGCCGAGAAGCTTTCTTT
NA,TRBV20-1,TRBJ1-2,few,CSARREGTYGYTF,TGCAGTGCTAGACGGGAGGGAACTTATGGCTACACCTTC
NA,TRBV20-1,TRBJ1-2,NA,CSARDSTNYGYTF,TGCAGTGCTAGGGACAGCACTAACTATGGCTACACCTTC
TRBD2,TRBV20-1,TRBJ2-1,NA,CSAKGLAGAYEQFF,TGCAGTGCCAAGGGACTAGCGGGAGCTTATGAGCAGTTCTTC
NA,TRBV9,TRBJ1-1,few,CASSVDKNTEAFF,TGTGCCAGCAGCGTTGACAAGAACACTGAAGCTTTCTTT
NA,TRBV6-1,TRBJ2-3,many,CASMDGSGETDTQYF,TGTGCCAGCATGGACGGCTCAGGGGAAACAGATACGCAGTATTTT
NA,TRBV28,TRBJ1-1,few,CATRPAQNTEAFF,TGTGCCACCCGGCCGGCCCAGAACACTGAAGCTTTCTTT
TRBD2,TRBV7-8,TRBJ2-1,many,CASSLMGLAGAEQFF,TGTGCCAGCAGCCTGATGGGACTAGCGGGAGCTGAGCAGTTCTTC
TRBD2,TRBV5-1,TRBJ2-1,few,CASSLLAGIWNEQFF,TGCGCCAGCAGCTTGTTAGCGGGAATTTGGAATGAGCAGTTCTTC
NA,TRBV18,TRBJ1-1,NA,CASSPKGGDTEAFF,TGTGCCAGCTCACCAAAGGGCGGGGACACTGAAGCTTTCTTT
NA,TRBV19,TRBJ2-7,NA,CASSIYPDEQYF,TGTGCCAGTAGTATTTACCCGGACGAGCAGTACTTC
NA,TRBV18,TRBJ1-2,few,CASSPGIANYGYTF,TGTGCCAGCTCACCAGGGATAGCTAACTATGGCTACACCTTC
NA,TRBV7-9,TRBJ1-4,once,CASSLGPGISGRNEKLFF,TGTGCCAGCAGCTTAGGGCCAGGGATTTCCGGTAGGAATGAAAAACTGTTTTTT
TRBD1,TRBV18,TRBJ2-7,many,CASSPNRGREQYF,TGTGCCAGCTCACCAAACAGGGGGCGTGAGCAGTACTTC
NA,TRBV29-1,TRBJ2-3,many,CSQGGDTDTQYF,TGCAGCCAAGGGGGGGACACAGATACGCAGTATTTT
TRBD2,TRBV10-2,TRBJ2-4,NA,CASSELAGVGAKNIQYF,TGCGCCAGCAGCGAACTAGCGGGAGTGGGTGCCAAAAACATTCAGTACTTC